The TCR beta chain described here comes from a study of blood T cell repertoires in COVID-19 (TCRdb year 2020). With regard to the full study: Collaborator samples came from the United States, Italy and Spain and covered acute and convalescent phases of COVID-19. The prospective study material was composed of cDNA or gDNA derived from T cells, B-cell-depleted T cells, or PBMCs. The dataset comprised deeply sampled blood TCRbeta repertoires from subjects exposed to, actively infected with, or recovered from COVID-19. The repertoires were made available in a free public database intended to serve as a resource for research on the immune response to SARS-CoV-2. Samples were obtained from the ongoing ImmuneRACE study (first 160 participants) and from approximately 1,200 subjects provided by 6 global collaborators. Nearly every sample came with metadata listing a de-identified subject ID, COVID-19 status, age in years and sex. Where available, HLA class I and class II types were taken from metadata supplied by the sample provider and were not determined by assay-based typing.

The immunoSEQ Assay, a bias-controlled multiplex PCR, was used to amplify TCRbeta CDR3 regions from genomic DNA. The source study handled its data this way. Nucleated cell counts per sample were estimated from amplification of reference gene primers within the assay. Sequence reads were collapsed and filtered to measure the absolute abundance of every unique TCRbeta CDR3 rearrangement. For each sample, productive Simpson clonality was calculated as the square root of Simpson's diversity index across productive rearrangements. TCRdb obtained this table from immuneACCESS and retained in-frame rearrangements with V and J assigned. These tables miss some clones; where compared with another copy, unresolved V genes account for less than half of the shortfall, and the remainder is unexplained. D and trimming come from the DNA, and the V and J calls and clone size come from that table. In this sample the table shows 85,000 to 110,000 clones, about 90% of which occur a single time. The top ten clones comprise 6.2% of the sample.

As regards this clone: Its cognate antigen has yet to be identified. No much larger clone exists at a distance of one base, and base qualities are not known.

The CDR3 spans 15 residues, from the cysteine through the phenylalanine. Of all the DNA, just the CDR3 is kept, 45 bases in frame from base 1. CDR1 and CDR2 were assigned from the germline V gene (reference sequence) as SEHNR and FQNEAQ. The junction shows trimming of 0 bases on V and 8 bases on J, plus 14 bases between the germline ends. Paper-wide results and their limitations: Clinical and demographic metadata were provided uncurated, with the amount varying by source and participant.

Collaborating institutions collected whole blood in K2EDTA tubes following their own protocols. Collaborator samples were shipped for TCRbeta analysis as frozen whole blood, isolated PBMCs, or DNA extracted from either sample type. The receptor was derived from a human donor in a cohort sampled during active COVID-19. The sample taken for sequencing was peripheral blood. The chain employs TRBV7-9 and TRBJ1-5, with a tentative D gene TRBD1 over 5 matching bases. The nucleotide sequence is TGTGCCAGCAGCTTAGCGGGGGGAATGATGGAGCCCCAGCATTTT. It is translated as CASSLAGGMMEPQHF.